These 30 T cell receptor beta chains share one sample of origin, sequenced in a study of blood T cell repertoires in COVID-19. Repertoires were generated with immunoSEQ multiplex PCR, while TCRdb's copy carries only in-frame clones and drops some. The table lists about 190,000 clones, roughly four fifths of them singletons. Sequenced: peripheral blood. These receptors originate from a woman aged 40 to 55 with acute or convalescent COVID-19.

This clone was detected once. This rearrangement joins TRBV6-2 or TRBV6-3 to TRBJ2-1; a possible D gene is TRBD1 (6 bases). Germline lookup yields CDR1 MNHEY and CDR2 SVGEGT. CDR3 length equals 15 residues. Trimming took off 2 bases at V and 2 bases at J, with 10 bases between the two ends. The CDR3 loop reads CASSYVAGAYNEQFF. The CDR3 DNA reads TGTGCCAGCAGTTACGTCGCAGGGGCCTACAATGAGCAGTTCTTC.

The gene calls are TRBV13 and TRBJ2-2; 7 bases match TRBD1. This CDR3 contains 17 residues. The trim removed 0 bases at V and 6 bases at J, leaving 10 bases unmatched. CDR1 is PRHDT and CDR2 is FYEKMQ in the germline V gene (reference sequence). CDR3 sequence (DNA): TGTGCCAGCAGCTTAGGCCGGACAGGTGGTACGTCCGGGGAGCTGTTTTTT. This gives the protein CASSLGRTGGTSGELFF.

J is TRBJ2-3 and V is TRBV4-2; 8 bases map to TRBD2. V shed 1 base and J 0 bases; nucleotides not matched to a gene: 0. CDR1 and CDR2 (germline): LGHNA, YNFKEQ. This CDR3 region has 15 residues. The CDR3 DNA reads as TGTGCCAGCAGCCAAGCTAGCGGGAGCACAGATACGCAGTATTTT. It is translated as CASSQASGSTDTQYF.

This chain joins TRBV7-3 and TRBJ1-1, with 7 bases identical to TRBD1. After removal of 5 bases from V and 5 bases from J, the junction contained 8 bases not matched to a gene. Germline lookup yields CDR1 SGHTA and CDR2 FQGTGA. The CDR3 runs to 14 residues. The CDR3 DNA is TGTGCCAGCAGCCCGAGGGGGCGAGGTACTGAAGCTTTCTTT. This gives the protein CASSPRGRGTEAFF.

V usage is TRBV5-1 and J usage is TRBJ1-6, with a possible D match to TRBD1 (5 bases). The V gene lost 0 bases and the J gene lost 8 bases, with 6 bases spanning the gap. The CDR3 covers 13 residues. The germline CDR1 and CDR2 sequences are SGHRS and YFSETQ. CDR3 sequence reads: CASSLEGHSPLHF. CDR3 DNA: TGCGCCAGCAGCTTGGAGGGGCATTCACCCCTCCACTTT.

J is TRBJ2-7 and V is TRBV25-1; tentatively, D is TRBD1 (5 bases). CDR3 size: 17 residues. V lost 1 base, J lost 0 bases, and 16 bases lay in between. Germline lookup yields CDR1 MGHDK and CDR2 SYGVNS. The CDR3 sequence: CASSESRQGNSSYEQYF. As DNA, the CDR3 is TGTGCCAGCAGTGAATCCCGCCAGGGTAATAGCTCCTACGAGCAGTACTTC.

Of note for this clone: Other DNA sequences within the sample encode an identical CDR3. The chain uses TRBV19 and TRBJ1-1; 8 bases match TRBD1. CDR3 size: 13 residues. Germline assignment: CDR1 LNHDA and CDR2 SQIVND (reference sequence). V was pared by 2 bases and J by 6 bases, with 2 bases of the junction left unmatched. This chain's CDR3 is CASSIQQGAEAFF. In nucleotides, the CDR3 is TGTGCCAGTAGTATACAACAGGGGGCTGAAGCTTTCTTT.

CDR3 sequence (DNA): TGTGCCACCAGTGATTTGGGGGCAGGTCAGCCCCAGCATTTT. Residues: CATSDLGAGQPQHF. V usage is TRBV24-1 and J usage is TRBJ1-5; D is possibly TRBD1 (5 bases). Germline assignment: CDR1 KGHDR and CDR2 SFDVKD. The CDR3 is 14 residues long. Trimming cost V 0 bases and J 6 bases, with 8 bases left between them.

The chain employs TRBV18 and TRBJ2-1, with no clear D. The V gene's germline CDR1 is KGHSH and CDR2 LQKENI. V was pared by 2 bases and J by 0 bases, with 11 bases between. CDR3 length equals 16 residues. The CDR3 loop reads CASSPFEPSSYNEQFF. CDR3 coding DNA: TGTGCCAGCTCACCATTTGAGCCTTCCTCCTACAATGAGCAGTTCTTC.

This clone came up once. This chain joins TRBV5-4 and TRBJ2-1, with TRBD2 matching over 8 bases. Trimming at V came to 1 base and at J to 7 bases, leaving 10 bases not matched to a gene. Germline V CDR1 and CDR2: SGHNT, YYREEE (reference sequence). The CDR3 runs to 16 residues. The CDR3: CASSLISSGSMNEQFF. The DNA for the CDR3 is TGTGCCAGCAGCTTGATTTCAAGCGGGAGTATGAATGAGCAGTTCTTC.

The chain combines TRBV29-1 with TRBJ2-7, with D perhaps TRBD2 (7 bases). The germline gives CDR1 SQVTM, CDR2 ANQGSEA. V was pared by 3 bases and J by 3 bases, with 21 bases between. This CDR3 spans 16 amino acids. CDR3 DNA sequence: TGCAGCGTTGACGGGGGGCCCGGGTCATCGGGCTACGAGCAGTACTTC. Translated: CSVDGGPGSSGYEQYF.

The rearrangement joins TRBV9 to TRBJ1-4; 9 bases match TRBD1. In germline, CDR1 is SGDLS, CDR2 YYNGEE. The CDR3 totals 15 residues. The V gene end was trimmed by 2 bases and the J gene end by 2 bases; junction bases not matched to a gene: 1. CDR3 bases: TGTGCCAGCAGCGTCGGACAGGGGACTAATGAAAAACTGTTTTTT. Its protein is CASSVGQGTNEKLFF.

The chain has TRBV12-3 or TRBV12-4 and TRBJ1-5; 7 positions match TRBD1. V gave up 4 bases and J gave up 8 bases; unmatched junction bases: 5. This CDR3 region has 13 residues. CDR3 nucleotide sequence: TGTGCCAGCAGTTATGACGACAGGGAGCCCCAGCATTTT. It specifies CASSYDDREPQHF.

This rearrangement joins TRBV19 to TRBJ1-2; the D gene is possibly TRBD1 (6 bases). The V gene's germline CDR1 is LNHDA and CDR2 SQIVND (reference sequence). Trimming took 7 bases from V and 5 from J, leaving 11 bases between them. The CDR3 consists of 12 residues. The CDR3 reads CASTQGRYGYTF. The CDR3 bases are TGTGCCAGTACCCAGGGGAGATATGGCTACACCTTC. Based on the CDR3 plus reference TRBV19 and TRBJ1-2, the full variable domain is DGGITQSPKYLFRKEGQNVTLSCEQNLNHDAMYWYRQDPGQGLRLIYYSQIVNDFQKGDIAEGYSVSREKKESFPLTVTSAQKNPTAFYLCASTQGRYGYTFGSGTRLTVV.

This clone was counted a single time. The chain employs TRBV13 and TRBJ2-7, with D possibly matching TRBD1 (6 bases). V lost 0 bases to trimming and J lost 5 bases, with 11 bases between them. CDR1 and CDR2 from the germline V gene are PRHDT and FYEKMQ (reference sequence). CDR3 length equals 14 residues. The CDR3 DNA follows: TGTGCCAGCAGCTTAGGGCAGGGGATGGACGAGCAGTACTTC. Protein sequence: CASSLGQGMDEQYF.

This clone was detected once. This chain links TRBV24-1 with TRBJ1-2; 8 bases are shared with TRBD1. Germline trimming cut 3 bases from V and 5 bases from J; bases unmatched to any gene: 16. Germline loops: CDR1 KGHDR, CDR2 SFDVKD. CDR3 size: 18 residues. CDR3 region: CATSDPGTGESSGYGYTF. CDR3 nucleotide sequence: TGTGCCACCAGTGATCCAGGGACAGGCGAAAGCAGCGGGTATGGCTACACCTTC.

The V gene is TRBV19, the J gene TRBJ2-1, with TRBD2 matching 12 bases. The CDR3 has 16 amino acids. The ends lost 4 bases at V and 6 bases at J; junction bases unmatched: 7. Germline V gene sequence: CDR1 LNHDA, CDR2 SQIVND (reference sequence). The CDR3 DNA is TGTGCCAGTAGTACTCTAGCGGGAGGGCCGGGCAATGAGCAGTTCTTC. Translation gives CASSTLAGGPGNEQFF. The complete variable domain, with remaining parts taken from reference TRBV19 and TRBJ2-1, reads DGGITQSPKYLFRKEGQNVTLSCEQNLNHDAMYWYRQDPGQGLRLIYYSQIVNDFQKGDIAEGYSVSREKKESFPLTVTSAQKNPTAFYLCASSTLAGGPGNEQFFGPGTRLTVL.

The J gene is TRBJ1-3, the V gene TRBV7-9, with 7 nucleotides matching TRBD1. V shed 5 bases and J 7 bases; nucleotides not matched to a gene: 8. CDR3 length: 14 amino acids. Looked up from germline, CDR1 is SEHNR and CDR2 is FQNEAQ (reference sequence). The CDR3 DNA sequence: TGTGCCAGCAGCCGGACAGGAGCCGGGAACACCATATATTTT. Amino acids: CASSRTGAGNTIYF.

This chain connects TRBV6-1 to TRBJ2-1, with a possible D match to TRBD2 (5 bases). The V gene lost 3 bases and the J gene lost 2 bases, with 17 bases spanning the gap. The V gene's germline CDR1 is MNHNS and CDR2 SASEGT. CDR3 length: 17 residues. The CDR3 region is CASSDKGSALTYNEQFF. The CDR3, as DNA: TGTGCCAGCAGTGATAAAGGGAGCGCCCTTACCTACAATGAGCAGTTCTTC.

This clone appeared a few times. The V call is TRBV30, the J call TRBJ1-1; D uncertain. Germline CDR1 GTSNPN, CDR2 SVGIG (reference sequence). This CDR3 contains 11 residues. Trimming shortened V by 0 bases and J by 6 bases, and 5 bases separated the two germline ends. The CDR3 DNA reads as TGTGCCTGGAGTGTACTAGCTGAAGCTTTCTTT. Its protein is CAWSVLAEAFF.

This clone was recorded once. This chain joins TRBV9 and TRBJ1-6; D is ambiguous. V was pared by 4 bases and J by 5 bases, with 10 bases between. The CDR3 is 14 residues long. Germline values: CDR1 SGDLS, CDR2 YYNGEE. The CDR3 coding sequence is TGTGCCAGCAGCTTCCGGGAGAATAATTCACCCCTCCACTTT. Translation: CASSFRENNSPLHF. Full variable domain (outside the CDR3, taken from reference TRBV9 and TRBJ1-6): DSGVTQTPKHLITATGQRVTLRCSPRSGDLSVYWYQQSLDQGLQFLIQYYNGEERAKGNILERFSAQQFPDLHSELNLSSLELGDSALYFCASSFRENNSPLHFGNGTRLTVT.

The chain uses TRBV19 and TRBJ1-1; tentatively, D is TRBD1 (5 bases). The CDR3 has 14 residues. Deletions cut 2 bases from V and 7 bases from J, with 14 bases between. CDR1 and CDR2 (germline): LNHDA, SQIVND (reference sequence). In nucleotides, the CDR3 is TGTGCCAGTAGTATACGGCAGGGAACCCATGAAGCTTTCTTT. Translation gives CASSIRQGTHEAFF.

The J gene is TRBJ1-2, the V gene TRBV6-5, with a possible D match to TRBD1 (6 bases). Trimming removed 2 bases at V and 6 bases at J, with 10 bases between. CDR1 and CDR2 (germline): MNHEY, SVGAGI. The CDR3 consists of 13 residues. CDR3 DNA sequence: TGTGCCAGCAGTTACGCACAGGGAAATGGCTACACCTTC. Translated, it gives CASSYAQGNGYTF.

The CDR3: CASSSQTGESREYYGYTF. CDR3 sequence (DNA): TGTGCCAGCAGTTCCCAGACAGGGGAAAGTCGGGAGTACTATGGCTACACCTTC. This chain links TRBV28 with TRBJ1-2; 8 bases are shared with TRBD1. The CDR3 length is 18 residues. Per the germline V gene, CDR1 is MDHEN and CDR2 is SYDVKM. The V and J ends lost 4 bases and 3 bases, in that order; junction bases with no gene match: 16.

The chain joins TRBV27 to TRBJ2-5, with 11 bases matching TRBD1. The CDR3 has 15 amino acids. Germline V gene sequence: CDR1 MNHEY, CDR2 SMNVEV (reference sequence). Trimming cost V 3 bases and J 4 bases; bases outside gene matches: 4. CDR3 residues: CASSLGQGGGETQYF. CDR3 nucleotide sequence: TGTGCCAGCAGTTTGGGACAGGGGGGGGGAGAGACCCAGTACTTC.

This chain uses TRBV15 with TRBJ1-2; weak D call: TRBD1 (5 bases). Germline V CDR1 and CDR2: LNHNV, YYDKDF (reference sequence). The germline V and J ends were trimmed by 1 base and 2 bases, with 11 bases remaining between them. The CDR3 contains 15 residues. The CDR3 nucleotides read TGTGCCACCAGCAGAGGTGGGGGGTCGAACTATGGCTACACCTTC. This encodes CATSRGGGSNYGYTF.

The chain carries TRBV28 and TRBJ1-5, with D possibly matching TRBD1 (6 bases). This CDR3 has 14 residues. In germline, CDR1 is MDHEN, CDR2 SYDVKM. Trimming left V 7 bases short and J 8 bases short, with 18 bases between. The CDR3 DNA reads TGTGCCAGCATCTCTAGGGGGGGCTGGGAGCCCCAGCATTTT. It encodes CASISRGGWEPQHF.

V gene TRBV4-1 combines with J gene TRBJ1-6; 8 nucleotides line up with TRBD1. The CDR3 consists of 14 residues. The germline gives CDR1 MGHRA, CDR2 YSYEKL. V lost 6 bases to trimming and J lost 9 bases; unmatched junction nucleotides: 7. The chain's CDR3 is CASRGQGIISPLHF. DNA for the CDR3: TGCGCCAGCAGAGGACAGGGAATTATTTCACCCCTCCACTTT.

This sequence joins TRBV5-4 and TRBJ1-1, with D unclear. Germline assignment: CDR1 SGHNT and CDR2 YYREEE (reference sequence). Trimming cost V 7 bases and J 0 bases, with 16 bases left between them. This CDR3 has 15 amino acids. DNA of the CDR3: TGTGCCAGCTCCTCCAGTACAAACATGAACACTGAAGCTTTCTTT. As protein: CASSSSTNMNTEAFF.

The chain uses TRBV6-5 and TRBJ1-1, with 7 positions matching TRBD1. Unmatched junction bases numbered 16, after V lost 10 bases and J lost 8 bases. Germline V CDR1 and CDR2: MNHEY, SVGAGI. The CDR3 has 14 amino acids. CDR3 sequence: CATGREGQQAEAFF. The CDR3 nucleotides read TGTGCCACAGGACGGGAGGGACAGCAGGCCGAAGCTTTCTTT.